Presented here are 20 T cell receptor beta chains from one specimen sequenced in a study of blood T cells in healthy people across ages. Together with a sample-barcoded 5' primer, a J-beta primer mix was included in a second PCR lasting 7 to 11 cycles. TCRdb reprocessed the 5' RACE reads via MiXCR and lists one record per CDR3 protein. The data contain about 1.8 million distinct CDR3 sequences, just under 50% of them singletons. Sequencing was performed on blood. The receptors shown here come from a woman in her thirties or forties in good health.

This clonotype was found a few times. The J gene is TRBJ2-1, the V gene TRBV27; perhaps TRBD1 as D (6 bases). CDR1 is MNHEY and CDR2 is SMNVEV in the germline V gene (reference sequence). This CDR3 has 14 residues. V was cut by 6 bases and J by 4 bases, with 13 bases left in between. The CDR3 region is CASRPSQGYNEQFF. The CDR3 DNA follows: TGTGCCAGCAGGCCGTCACAGGGATACAATGAGCAGTTCTTC.

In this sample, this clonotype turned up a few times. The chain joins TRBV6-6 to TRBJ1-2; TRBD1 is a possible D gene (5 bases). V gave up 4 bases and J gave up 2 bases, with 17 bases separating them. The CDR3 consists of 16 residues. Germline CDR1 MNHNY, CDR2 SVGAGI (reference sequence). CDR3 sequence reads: CASSSPREIANYGYTF. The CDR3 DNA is TGTGCCAGCAGTTCCCCCAGGGAGATTGCGAACTATGGCTACACCTTC.

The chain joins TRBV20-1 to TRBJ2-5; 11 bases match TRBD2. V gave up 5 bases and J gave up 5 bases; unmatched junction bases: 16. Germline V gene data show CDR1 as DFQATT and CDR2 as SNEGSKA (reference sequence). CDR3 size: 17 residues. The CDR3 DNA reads TGCAGTGCTCTCCCGAGTAACCTAGCGGGGGGCGGGGAGACCCAGTACTTC. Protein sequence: CSALPSNLAGGGETQYF.

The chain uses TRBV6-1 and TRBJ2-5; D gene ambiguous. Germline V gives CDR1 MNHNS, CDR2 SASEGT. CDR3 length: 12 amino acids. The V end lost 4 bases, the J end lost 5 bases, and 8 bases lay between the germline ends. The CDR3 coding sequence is TGTGCCAGCAGTGCTCTGCGGGAGACCCAGTACTTC. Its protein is CASSALRETQYF.

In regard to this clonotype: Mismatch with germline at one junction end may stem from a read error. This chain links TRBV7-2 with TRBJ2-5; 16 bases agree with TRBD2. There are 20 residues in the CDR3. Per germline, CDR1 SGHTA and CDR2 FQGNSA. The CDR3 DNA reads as TGTGCCAGCAGCTCGGGCGGACTGGGACTAGCGGGGGGGCTCCGGAAGACCCCGTACTTC. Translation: CASSSGGLGLAGGLRKTPYF.

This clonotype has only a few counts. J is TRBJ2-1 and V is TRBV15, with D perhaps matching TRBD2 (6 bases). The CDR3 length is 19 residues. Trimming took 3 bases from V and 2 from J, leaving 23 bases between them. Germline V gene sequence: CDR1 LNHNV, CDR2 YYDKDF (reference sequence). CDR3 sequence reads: CATSRSADGRGVTYNEQFF. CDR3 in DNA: TGTGCCACCAGCAGGAGCGCTGACGGGAGAGGGGTCACCTACAATGAGCAGTTCTTC.

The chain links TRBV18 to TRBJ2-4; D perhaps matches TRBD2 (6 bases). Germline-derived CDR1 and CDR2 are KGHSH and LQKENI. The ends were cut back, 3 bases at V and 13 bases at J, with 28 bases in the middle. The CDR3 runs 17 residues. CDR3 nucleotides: TGTGCCAGCTCACCCGGGAGAAGCGGGCCGGCCTACAATGAGCAGTACTTC. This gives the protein CASSPGRSGPAYNEQYF.

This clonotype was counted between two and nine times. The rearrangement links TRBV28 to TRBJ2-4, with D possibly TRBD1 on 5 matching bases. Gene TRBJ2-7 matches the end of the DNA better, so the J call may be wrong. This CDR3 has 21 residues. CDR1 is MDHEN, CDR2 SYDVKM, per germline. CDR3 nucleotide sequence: TGTGCCGGACAAAGGCCCAGCAGTTTATGCAAAGGTTCCGGGTACCTCTACGAGCAGTACTTC. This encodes CAGQRPSSLCKGSGYLYEQYF.

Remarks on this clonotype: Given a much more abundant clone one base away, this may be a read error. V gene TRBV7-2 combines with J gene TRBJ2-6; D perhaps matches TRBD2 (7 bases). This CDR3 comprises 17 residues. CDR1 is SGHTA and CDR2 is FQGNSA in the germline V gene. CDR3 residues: CVSSLGGGVSGANVLTF. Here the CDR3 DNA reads TGTGTCAGCAGCTTAGGCGGGGGCGTGTCTGGGGCCAACGTCCTGACTTTC.

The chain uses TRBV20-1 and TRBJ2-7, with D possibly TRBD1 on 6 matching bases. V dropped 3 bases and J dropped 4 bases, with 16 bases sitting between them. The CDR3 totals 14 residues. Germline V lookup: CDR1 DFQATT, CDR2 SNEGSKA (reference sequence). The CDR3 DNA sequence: TGCAGTGCTAGTGCTCCAGGGGTAGGTTACGAGCAGTACTTC. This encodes CSASAPGVGYEQYF.

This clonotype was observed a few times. The CDR3 DNA sequence: TGCAGTGCTAGAGATCTGCGGGGACTAGCGGGGGTAAGCTCCTACAATGAGCAGTTCTTC. It codes for CSARDLRGLAGVSSYNEQFF. The chain has TRBV20-1 and TRBJ2-1; 14 positions match TRBD2. The CDR3 runs 20 residues. Trimming at V came to 0 bases and at J to 0 bases, leaving 10 bases not matched to a gene. CDR1 DFQATT and CDR2 SNEGSKA come from the germline V gene (reference sequence).

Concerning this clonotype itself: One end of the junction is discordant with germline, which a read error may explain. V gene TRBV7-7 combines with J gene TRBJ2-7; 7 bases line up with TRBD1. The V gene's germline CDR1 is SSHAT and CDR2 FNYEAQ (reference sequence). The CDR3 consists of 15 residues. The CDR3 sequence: CASSLGRDSSYEQYF. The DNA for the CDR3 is TGTGCTAGCAGCCTCGGCCGGGACAGTTCCTACGAGCAGTACTTC.

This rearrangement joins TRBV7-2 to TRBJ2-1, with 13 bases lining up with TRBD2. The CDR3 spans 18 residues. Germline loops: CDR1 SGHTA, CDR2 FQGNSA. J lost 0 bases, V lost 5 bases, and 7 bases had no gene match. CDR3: CASSTGLAGFSSYNEQFF. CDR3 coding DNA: TGTGCCAGCAGCACGGGACTAGCGGGGTTTAGCTCCTACAATGAGCAGTTCTTC.

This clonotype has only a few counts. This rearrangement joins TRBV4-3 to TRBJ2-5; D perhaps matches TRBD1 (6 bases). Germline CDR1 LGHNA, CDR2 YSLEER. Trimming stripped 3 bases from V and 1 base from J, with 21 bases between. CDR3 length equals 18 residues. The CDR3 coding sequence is TGCGCCAGCAGCCAGTCAAAGGACAGTAACCTACCCCAAGAGACCCAGTACTTC. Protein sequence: CASSQSKDSNLPQETQYF.

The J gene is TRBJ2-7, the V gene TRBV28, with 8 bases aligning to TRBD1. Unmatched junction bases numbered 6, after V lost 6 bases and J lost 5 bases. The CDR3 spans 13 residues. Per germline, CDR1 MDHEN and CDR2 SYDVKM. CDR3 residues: CASRPLDRDEQYF. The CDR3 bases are TGTGCCAGCAGACCCCTGGACAGGGACGAGCAGTACTTC.

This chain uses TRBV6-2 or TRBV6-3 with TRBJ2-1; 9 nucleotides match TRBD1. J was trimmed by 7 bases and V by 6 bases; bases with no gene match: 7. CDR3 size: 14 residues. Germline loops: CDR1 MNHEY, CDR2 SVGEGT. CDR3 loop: CASSGTGLRNEQFF. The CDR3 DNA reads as TGTGCCAGCAGCGGGACAGGGTTGCGGAATGAGCAGTTCTTC.

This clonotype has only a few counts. The CDR3 sequence is CASSEYGPSRDYTF. DNA of the CDR3: TGTGCCAGCAGTGAATATGGGCCCTCGAGGGACTACACCTTC. The chain links TRBV25-1 to TRBJ1-2; D is uncertain. The CDR3 runs to 14 residues. CDR1 and CDR2 (germline): MGHDK, SYGVNS. V dropped 0 bases and J dropped 10 bases, with 15 bases sitting between them.

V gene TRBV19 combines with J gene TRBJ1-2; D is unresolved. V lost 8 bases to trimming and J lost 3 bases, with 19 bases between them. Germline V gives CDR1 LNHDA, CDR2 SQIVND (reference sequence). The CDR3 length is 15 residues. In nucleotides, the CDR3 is TGTGCCAGTCGTGTCCGAGGAGGGCAGGACTATGGCTACACCTTC. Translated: CASRVRGGQDYGYTF. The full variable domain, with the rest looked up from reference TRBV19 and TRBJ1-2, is DGGITQSPKYLFRKEGQNVTLSCEQNLNHDAMYWYRQDPGQGLRLIYYSQIVNDFQKGDIAEGYSVSREKKESFPLTVTSAQKNPTAFYLCASRVRGGQDYGYTFGSGTRLTVV.

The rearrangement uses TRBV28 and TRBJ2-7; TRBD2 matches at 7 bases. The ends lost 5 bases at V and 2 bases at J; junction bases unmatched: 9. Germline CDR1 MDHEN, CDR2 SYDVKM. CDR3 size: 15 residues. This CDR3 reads CASSPLGEGTYEQYF. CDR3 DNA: TGTGCCAGCAGTCCTCTTGGGGAGGGTACCTACGAGCAGTACTTC.

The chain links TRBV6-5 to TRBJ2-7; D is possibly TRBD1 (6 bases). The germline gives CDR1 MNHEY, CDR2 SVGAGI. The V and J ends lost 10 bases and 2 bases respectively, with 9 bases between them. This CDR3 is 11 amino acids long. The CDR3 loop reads CATGQPYEQYF. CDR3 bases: TGTGCCACCGGACAGCCCTACGAGCAGTACTTC.